The entry that follows covers one T cell receptor (beta chain) sequence. These data originate in a study of blood T cell repertoires in COVID-19. V trimming: 5 bases; J trimming: 4 bases; junction bases outside the gene matches: 10. The CDR3 is 14 residues long. Per the germline V gene, CDR1 is SQVTM and CDR2 is ANQGSEA. Original methodology: Reference gene primer amplification gave estimated nucleated cell counts. Produced via immunoSEQ multiplex PCR; TCRdb's table is partial and in-frame only. From that table come the V and J calls and clone size; the DNA was used to work out D and trimming. The table lists about 250,000 clones, just over 85% of them singletons.

The sequenced sample was peripheral blood. The rearrangement joins TRBV29-1 to TRBJ1-1, with TRBD1 matching 7 bases. This clonotype was obtained from an elderly man with acute or convalescent COVID-19. CDR3 sequence (DNA): TGCAGCGTTATTCTTAGACAGGGCGGCACTGAAGCTTTCTTT. Translation: CSVILRQGGTEAFF.